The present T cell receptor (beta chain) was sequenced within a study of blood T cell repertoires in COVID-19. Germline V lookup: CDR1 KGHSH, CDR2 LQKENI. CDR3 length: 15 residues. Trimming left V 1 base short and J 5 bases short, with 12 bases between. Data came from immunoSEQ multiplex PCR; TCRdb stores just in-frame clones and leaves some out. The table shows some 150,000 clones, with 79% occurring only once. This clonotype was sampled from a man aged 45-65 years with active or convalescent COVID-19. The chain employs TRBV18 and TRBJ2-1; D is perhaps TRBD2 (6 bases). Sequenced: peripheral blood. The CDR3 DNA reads TGTGCCAGCTCACCACGGGGCGGGGTTGACAATGAGCAGTTCTTC. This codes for CASSPRGGVDNEQFF.